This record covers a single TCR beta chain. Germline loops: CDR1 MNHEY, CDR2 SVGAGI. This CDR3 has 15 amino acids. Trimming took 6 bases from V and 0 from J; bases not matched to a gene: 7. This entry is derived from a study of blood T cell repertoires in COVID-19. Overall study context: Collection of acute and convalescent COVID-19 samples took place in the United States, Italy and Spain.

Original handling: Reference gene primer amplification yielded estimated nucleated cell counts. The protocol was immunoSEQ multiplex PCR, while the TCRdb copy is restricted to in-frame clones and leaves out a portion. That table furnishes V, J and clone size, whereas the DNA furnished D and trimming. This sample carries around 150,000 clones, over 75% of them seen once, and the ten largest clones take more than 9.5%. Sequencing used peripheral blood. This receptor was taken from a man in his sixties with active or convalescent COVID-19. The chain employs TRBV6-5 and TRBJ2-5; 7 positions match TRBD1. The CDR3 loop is CASSQDRSYQETQYF. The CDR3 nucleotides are TGTGCCAGCAGCCAGGACAGGTCGTACCAAGAGACCCAGTACTTC.